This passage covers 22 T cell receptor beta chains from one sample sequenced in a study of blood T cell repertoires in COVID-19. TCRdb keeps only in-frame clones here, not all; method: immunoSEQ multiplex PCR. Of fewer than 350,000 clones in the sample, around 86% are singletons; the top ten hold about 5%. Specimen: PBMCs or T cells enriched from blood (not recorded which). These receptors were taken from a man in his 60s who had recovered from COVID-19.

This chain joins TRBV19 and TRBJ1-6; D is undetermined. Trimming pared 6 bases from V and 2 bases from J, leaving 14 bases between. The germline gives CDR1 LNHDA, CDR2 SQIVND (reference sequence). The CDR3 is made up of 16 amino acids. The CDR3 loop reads CASSSTFSTYNSPLHF. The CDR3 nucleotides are TGTGCCAGTAGCAGCACCTTTAGCACCTATAATTCACCCCTCCACTTT.

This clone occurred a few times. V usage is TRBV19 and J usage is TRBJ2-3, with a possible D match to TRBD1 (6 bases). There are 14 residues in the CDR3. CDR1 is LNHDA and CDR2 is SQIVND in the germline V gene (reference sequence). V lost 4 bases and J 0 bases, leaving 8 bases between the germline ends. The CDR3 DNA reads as TGTGCCAGTAGTAACCAGGGGAGCACAGATACGCAGTATTTT. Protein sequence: CASSNQGSTDTQYF.

The CDR3 loop reads CASSPWTGPAETQYF. The DNA for the CDR3 is TGTGCCAGCAGCCCGTGGACAGGTCCTGCGGAGACCCAGTACTTC. The J gene is TRBJ2-5, the V gene TRBV11-2, with TRBD1 matching over 7 bases. The CDR3 runs 15 residues. Trimming at V came to 5 bases and at J to 5 bases, leaving 11 bases not matched to a gene. Per germline, CDR1 SGHAT and CDR2 FQNNGV.

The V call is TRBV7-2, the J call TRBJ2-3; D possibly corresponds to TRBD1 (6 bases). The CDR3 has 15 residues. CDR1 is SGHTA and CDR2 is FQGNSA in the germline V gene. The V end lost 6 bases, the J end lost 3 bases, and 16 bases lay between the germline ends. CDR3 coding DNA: TGTGCCAGCAGACCATCAGGGGCTATAACAGATACGCAGTATTTT. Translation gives CASRPSGAITDTQYF.

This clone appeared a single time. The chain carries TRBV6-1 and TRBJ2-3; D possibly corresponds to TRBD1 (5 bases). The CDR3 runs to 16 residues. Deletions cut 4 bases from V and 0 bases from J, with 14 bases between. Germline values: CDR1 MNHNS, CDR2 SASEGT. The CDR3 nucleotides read TGTGCCAGCAGTGGACGGACAACTTCCAGCACAGATACGCAGTATTTT. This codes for CASSGRTTSSTDTQYF.

CDR3 in DNA: TGTGCAAGTCGCTTAGTCTTTAGCGGGGTCTACAATGAGCAGTTCTTC. Translation: CASRLVFSGVYNEQFF. The chain recombines TRBV12-2 with TRBJ2-1; the D call in the table, TRBD2, was not verified against the DNA. TRBV12-2 is flagged as a pseudogene. The CDR3 contains 16 residues.

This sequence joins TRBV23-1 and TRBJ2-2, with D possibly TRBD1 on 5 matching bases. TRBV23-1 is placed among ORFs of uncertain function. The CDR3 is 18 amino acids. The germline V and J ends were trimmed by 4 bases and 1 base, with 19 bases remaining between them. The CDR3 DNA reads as TGCGCCAGCAGTCTTTCGCTCACCGGACACAAGAACACCGGGGAGCTGTTTTTT. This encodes CASSLSLTGHKNTGELFF.

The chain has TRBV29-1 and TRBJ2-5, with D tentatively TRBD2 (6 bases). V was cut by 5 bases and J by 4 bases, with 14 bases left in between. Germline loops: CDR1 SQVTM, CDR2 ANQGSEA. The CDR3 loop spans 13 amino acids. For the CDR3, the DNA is TGCAGCGTTACGCGGCTGGGGGGAGAGACCCAGTACTTC. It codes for CSVTRLGGETQYF.

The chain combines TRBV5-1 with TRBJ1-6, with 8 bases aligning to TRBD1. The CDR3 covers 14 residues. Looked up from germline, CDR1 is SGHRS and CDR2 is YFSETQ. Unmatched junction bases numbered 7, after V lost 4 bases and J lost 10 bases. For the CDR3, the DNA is TGCGCCAGCAGCGGGGGACAGGTACAATCACCCCTCCACTTT. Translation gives CASSGGQVQSPLHF. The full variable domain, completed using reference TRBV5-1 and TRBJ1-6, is KAGVTQTPRYLIKTRGQQVTLSCSPISGHRSVSWYQQTPGQGLQFLFEYFSETQRNKGNFPGRFSGRQFSNSRSEMNVSTLELGDSALYLCASSGGQVQSPLHFGNGTRLTVT.

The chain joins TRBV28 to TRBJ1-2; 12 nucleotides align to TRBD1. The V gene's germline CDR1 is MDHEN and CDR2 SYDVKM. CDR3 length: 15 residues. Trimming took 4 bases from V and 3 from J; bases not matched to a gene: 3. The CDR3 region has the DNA TGTGCCAGCAGTTCGGGACAGGGGGCGTACTATGGCTACACCTTC. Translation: CASSSGQGAYYGYTF.

CDR3 amino acids: CASRDGQGWDYGYTF. The CDR3 coding sequence is TGCGCCAGCAGGGATGGACAGGGCTGGGACTATGGCTACACCTTC. The chain uses TRBV5-1 and TRBJ1-2, with 8 bases matching TRBD1. This CDR3 has 15 amino acids. Germline trimming cut 5 bases from V and 3 bases from J; bases unmatched to any gene: 9. CDR1 is SGHRS, CDR2 YFSETQ, per germline.

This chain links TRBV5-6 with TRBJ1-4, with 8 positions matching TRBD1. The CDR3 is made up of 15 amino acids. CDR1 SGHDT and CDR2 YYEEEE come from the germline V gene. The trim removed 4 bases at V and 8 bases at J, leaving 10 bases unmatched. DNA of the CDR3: TGTGCCAGCAGCCCCGGACAGGGCCTAGGGGAAAAACTGTTTTTT. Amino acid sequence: CASSPGQGLGEKLFF.

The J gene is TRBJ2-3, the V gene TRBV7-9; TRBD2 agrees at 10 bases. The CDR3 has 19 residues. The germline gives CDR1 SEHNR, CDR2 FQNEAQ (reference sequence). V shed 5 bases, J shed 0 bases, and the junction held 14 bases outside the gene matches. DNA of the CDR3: TGTGCCAGCAGCCCCAAAGGGGGGATAGCGGGAGGAAGCACAGATACGCAGTATTTT. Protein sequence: CASSPKGGIAGGSTDTQYF. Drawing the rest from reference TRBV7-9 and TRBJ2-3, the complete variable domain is DTGVSQNPRHKITKRGQNVTFRCDPISEHNRLYWYRQTLGQGPEFLTYFQNEAQLEKSRLLSDRFSAERPKGSFSTLEIQRTEQGDSAMYLCASSPKGGIAGGSTDTQYFGPGTRLTVL.

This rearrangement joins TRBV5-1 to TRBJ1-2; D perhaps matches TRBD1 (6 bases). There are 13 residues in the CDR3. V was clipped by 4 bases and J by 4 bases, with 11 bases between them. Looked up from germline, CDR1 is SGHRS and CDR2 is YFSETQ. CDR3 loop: CASSRGQTYGYTF. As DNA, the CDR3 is TGCGCCAGCAGCCGTGGACAGACCTATGGCTACACCTTC.

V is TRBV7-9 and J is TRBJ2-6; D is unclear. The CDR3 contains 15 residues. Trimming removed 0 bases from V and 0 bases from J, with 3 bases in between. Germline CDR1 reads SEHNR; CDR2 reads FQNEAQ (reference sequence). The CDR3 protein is CASSLASSGANVLTF. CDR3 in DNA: TGTGCCAGCAGCTTAGCCAGCTCTGGGGCCAACGTCCTGACTTTC.

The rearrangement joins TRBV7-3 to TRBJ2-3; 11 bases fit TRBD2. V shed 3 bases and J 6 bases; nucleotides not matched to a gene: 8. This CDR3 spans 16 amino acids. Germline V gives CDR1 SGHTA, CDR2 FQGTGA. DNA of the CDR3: TGTGCCAGCAGCTTCGGGACTAGCGGCCCTGGTGATACGCAGTATTTT. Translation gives CASSFGTSGPGDTQYF.

CDR3 nucleotide sequence: TGTGCCAGCAGTGAAGCGTCATGGGGCCTCAAGCCCCAGCATTTT. It codes for CASSEASWGLKPQHF. The chain joins TRBV6-1 to TRBJ1-5; the D gene is possibly TRBD1 (5 bases). Deletions cut 0 bases from V and 8 bases from J, with 14 bases between. Germline assignment: CDR1 MNHNS and CDR2 SASEGT. This CDR3 region has 15 residues.

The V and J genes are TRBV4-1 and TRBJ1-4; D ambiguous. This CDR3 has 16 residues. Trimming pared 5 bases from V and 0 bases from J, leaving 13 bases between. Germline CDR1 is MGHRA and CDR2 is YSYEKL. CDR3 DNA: TGCGCCAGCAGCTTAGGGCTGGAGGCAACTAATGAAAAACTGTTTTTT. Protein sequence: CASSLGLEATNEKLFF.

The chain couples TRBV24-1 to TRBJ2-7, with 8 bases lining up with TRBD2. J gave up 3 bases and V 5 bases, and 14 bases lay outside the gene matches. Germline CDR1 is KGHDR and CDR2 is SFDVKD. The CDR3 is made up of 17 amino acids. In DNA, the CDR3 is TGTGCCACCAGTGGAAGCGGGAGCCCACTGAAAGACTACGAGCAGTACTTC. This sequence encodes CATSGSGSPLKDYEQYF.

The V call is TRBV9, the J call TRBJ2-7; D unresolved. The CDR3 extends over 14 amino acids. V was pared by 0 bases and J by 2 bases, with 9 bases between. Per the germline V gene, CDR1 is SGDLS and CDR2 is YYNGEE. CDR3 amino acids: CASSVDHNTYEQYF. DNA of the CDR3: TGTGCCAGCAGCGTAGATCACAACACCTACGAGCAGTACTTC.

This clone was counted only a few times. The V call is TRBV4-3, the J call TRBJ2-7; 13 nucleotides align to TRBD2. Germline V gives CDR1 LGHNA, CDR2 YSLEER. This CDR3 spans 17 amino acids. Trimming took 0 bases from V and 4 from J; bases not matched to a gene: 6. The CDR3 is CASSQDGLAGEWYEQYF. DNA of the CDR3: TGCGCCAGCAGCCAAGATGGACTAGCGGGAGAGTGGTACGAGCAGTACTTC.

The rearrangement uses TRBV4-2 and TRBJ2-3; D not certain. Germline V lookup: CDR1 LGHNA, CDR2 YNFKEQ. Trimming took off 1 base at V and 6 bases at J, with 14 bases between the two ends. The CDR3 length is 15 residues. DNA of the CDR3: TGTGCCAGCAGCCAAGGGCTCGCCGCACCCGATACGCAGTATTTT. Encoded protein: CASSQGLAAPDTQYF.